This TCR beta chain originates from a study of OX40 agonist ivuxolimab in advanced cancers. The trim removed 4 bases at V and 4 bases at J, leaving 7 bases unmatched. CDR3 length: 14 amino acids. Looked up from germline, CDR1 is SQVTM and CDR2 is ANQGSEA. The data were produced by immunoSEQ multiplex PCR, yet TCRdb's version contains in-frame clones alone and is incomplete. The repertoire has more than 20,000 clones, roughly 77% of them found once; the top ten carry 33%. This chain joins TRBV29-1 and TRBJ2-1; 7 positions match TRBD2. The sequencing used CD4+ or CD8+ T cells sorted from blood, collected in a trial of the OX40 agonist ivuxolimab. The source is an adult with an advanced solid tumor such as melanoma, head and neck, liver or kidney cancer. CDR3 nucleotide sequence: TGCAGCGTTGTGTCGGGGGGAGGGTACAATGAGCAGTTCTTC. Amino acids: CSVVSGGGYNEQFF.